This T cell receptor (beta chain) was sequenced during a study of molecular identifiers for immune sequencing clone quantification. On this clonotype itself: Its antigen is not known. A clone one base away is much larger, so this may be a read error. This likely comes from a read error, as the CDR3 has no conserved phenylalanine or tryptophan at its end.

The germline gives CDR1 KGHDR, CDR2 SFDVKD. This CDR3 region has 11 residues. The germline V and J ends were trimmed by 4 bases and 3 bases, with 1 base remaining between them. Findings and caveats of the study: In CMV-specific effectors, clones above 20 copies held over 99% of molecules; naive, under 1%.

Methods described previously, with TCR primers listed, were used for bulk TCR libraries. TCRdb redid the calling of the PCR reads with MiXCR, one entry per CDR3 protein. The table lists tens of thousands of distinct CDR3 sequences, roughly 38% of them singletons. The clonotype comes from a human donor in good health. Some libraries in this study had Jurkat cell RNA spiked in. This rearrangement joins TRBV24-1 to TRBJ2-3; D is unclear. Sequenced material: naive CD8+ T cells from blood, with Jurkat cell RNA spiked in. This sample's subset: FACS-sorted CD8+CD4-CCR7+CD45RA+ naive T cells. CDR3 amino acids: CATSETDTQYL. Here the CDR3 DNA reads TGTGCCACCAGTGAAACAGATACGCAGTATCTT.